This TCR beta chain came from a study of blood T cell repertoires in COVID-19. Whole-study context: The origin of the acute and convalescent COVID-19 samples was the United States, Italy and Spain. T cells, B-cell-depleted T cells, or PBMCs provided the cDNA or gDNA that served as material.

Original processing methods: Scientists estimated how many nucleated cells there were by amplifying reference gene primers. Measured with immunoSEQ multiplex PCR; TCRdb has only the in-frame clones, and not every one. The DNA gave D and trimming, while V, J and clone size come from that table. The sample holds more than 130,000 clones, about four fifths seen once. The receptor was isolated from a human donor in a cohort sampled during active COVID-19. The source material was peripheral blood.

CDR3 sequence: CASSLRGLPSNSPLHF. Here the CDR3 DNA reads TGTGCCAGCAGCTTAAGAGGGTTACCCTCGAATTCACCCCTCCACTTT. The rearrangement links TRBV7-2 to TRBJ1-6; no definite D call. Germline CDR1 and CDR2: SGHTA and FQGNSA. The CDR3 length is 16 residues. V was clipped by 2 bases and J by 7 bases, with 15 bases between them.